This TCR beta chain was found in a study of blood T cell repertoires in COVID-19. In the study overall: The United States, Italy and Spain provided the acute and convalescent COVID-19 samples.

Original processing notes: Estimation of nucleated cell counts relied on the amplification of reference gene primers. Sequencing was performed with immunoSEQ multiplex PCR; in TCRdb, only in-frame clones are kept and a portion is missing. V, J and clone size reflect that table, while D and trimming were determined from the DNA. The data show about 240,000 clones, roughly four fifths seen once. The length of the CDR3 is 15 residues. J gave up 4 bases and V 6 bases, and 10 bases lay outside the gene matches. From germline, CDR1 is SGHTA and CDR2 FQGNSA. The sequence was obtained from a woman aged 70-85 years with acute or convalescent COVID-19. Source material: peripheral blood. The V gene is TRBV7-2, the J gene TRBJ2-7, with 9 bases fitting TRBD2. The CDR3 DNA reads TGTGCCAGCAGTCCTCAGACTAGCGGCGGATACGAGCAGTACTTC. It is translated as CASSPQTSGGYEQYF.